This T cell receptor beta chain stems from a study of shared clonotypes between healthy human individuals. Germline-derived CDR1 and CDR2 are SGHRS and YFSETQ. The CDR3 covers 13 residues. The germline V and J ends were trimmed by 7 bases and 9 bases, with 14 bases remaining between them. This clone was seen a few times. Across several immunoSEQ plates, the genomic DNA of each subset was split evenly. Libraries were prepared by immunoSEQ multiplex PCR; TCRdb keeps only in-frame clonotypes and omits some of them. Here the sample spans roughly 2.5 million clones, roughly 92% being singletons. Memory CD4+ cells were the fraction left after CD45RA+ naive selection.

This sequence was found in a man younger than 35 in good health. The V gene is TRBV5-1, the J gene TRBJ1-6, with unresolved D. The source material was naive CD4+ T cells sorted from blood. Specified subset: CD45RA+ positively selected. The CDR3 region is CASASGPGSPLHF. DNA of the CDR3: TGCGCCAGCGCTTCAGGCCCGGGTTCACCCCTCCACTTT.